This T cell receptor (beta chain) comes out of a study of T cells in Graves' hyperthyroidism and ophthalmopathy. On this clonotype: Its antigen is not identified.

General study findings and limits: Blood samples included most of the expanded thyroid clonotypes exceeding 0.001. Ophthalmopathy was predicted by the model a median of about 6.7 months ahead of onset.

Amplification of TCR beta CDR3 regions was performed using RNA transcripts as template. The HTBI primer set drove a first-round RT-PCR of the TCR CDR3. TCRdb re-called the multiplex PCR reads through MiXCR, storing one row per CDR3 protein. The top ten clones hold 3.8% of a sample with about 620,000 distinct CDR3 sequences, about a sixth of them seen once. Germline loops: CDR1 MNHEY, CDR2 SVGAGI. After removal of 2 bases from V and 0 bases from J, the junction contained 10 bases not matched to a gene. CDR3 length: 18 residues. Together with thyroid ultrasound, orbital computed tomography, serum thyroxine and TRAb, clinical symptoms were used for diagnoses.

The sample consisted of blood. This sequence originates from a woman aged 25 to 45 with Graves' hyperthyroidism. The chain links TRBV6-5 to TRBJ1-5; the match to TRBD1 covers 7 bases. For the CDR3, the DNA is TGTGCCAGCAGTTACCCGAGCGGGACAGTATATAGCAATCAGCCCCAGCATTTT. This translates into CASSYPSGTVYSNQPQHF.